These 7 T cell receptor beta chains came from one sample sequenced in a study of glioma-infiltrating T cells. Amplification of TCR alpha and beta CDR3 regions from RNA used iRepertoire nested multiplex PCR. MiXCR, run by TCRdb on the multiplex PCR reads, gives a single entry per CDR3 protein. Of approximately 120,000 distinct CDR3 sequences in the sample, 25% to 30% are singletons; the top ten hold about a third. Sequencing input: glioma tissue, nonneoplastic brain tissue, or PBMCs (not recorded which). The receptors were gathered from a human donor with low-grade glioma or glioblastoma, undergoing nonglioma brain surgery, or in good health (not recorded which).

This clonotype was observed a few times. The chain recombines TRBV9 with TRBJ2-3; 13 nucleotides align to TRBD2. The V and J ends lost 4 bases and 2 bases, in that order; junction bases with no gene match: 7. The CDR3 runs 17 residues. The germline gives CDR1 SGDLS, CDR2 YYNGEE. The CDR3 is CASSPVGLAGITDTQYF. CDR3 coding DNA: TGTGCCAGCAGCCCTGTGGGACTAGCGGGAATCACAGATACGCAGTATTTT.

V is TRBV5-1 and J is TRBJ1-2; tentatively, D is TRBD1 (6 bases). Trimming stripped 4 bases from V and 13 bases from J, with 20 bases between. Germline V gene sequence: CDR1 SGHRS, CDR2 YFSETQ. The CDR3 covers 13 residues. The chain's CDR3 is CASSQGTGVGSTF. CDR3 in DNA: TGCGCCAGCAGCCAGGGGACTGGCGTCGGGTCCACCTTC.

This clonotype appeared many times. The V and J genes are TRBV28 and TRBJ1-2; D might be TRBD1 (5 bases). V was pared by 2 bases and J by 4 bases, with 11 bases between. Germline V CDR1 and CDR2: MDHEN, SYDVKM. The length of the CDR3 is 14 residues. CDR3 DNA: TGTGCCAGCAGTTTAACTCCGGGACTCTATGGCTACACCTTC. Amino acid sequence: CASSLTPGLYGYTF.

The CDR3 DNA sequence: TGTACCAGCAGCAGAGACAGGGGCCCCTACGAGCAGTACTTC. Protein product: CTSSRDRGPYEQYF. The rearrangement links TRBV7-2 to TRBJ2-7, with 8 bases lining up with TRBD1. V shed 5 bases and J 2 bases; nucleotides not matched to a gene: 5. From germline, CDR1 is SGHTA and CDR2 FQGNSA. There are 14 residues in the CDR3. Drawing the rest from reference TRBV7-2 and TRBJ2-7, the complete variable domain is GAGVSQSPSNKVTEKGKDVELRCDPISGHTALYWYRQSLGQGLEFLIYFQGNSAPDKSGLPSDRFSAERTGGSVSTLTIQRTQQEDSAVYLCTSSRDRGPYEQYFGPGTRLTVT.

In its sample, this clonotype was seen a few times. This chain links TRBV7-2 with TRBJ2-3, with 7 nucleotides matching TRBD2. The CDR3 consists of 16 residues. V lost 5 bases to trimming and J lost 5 bases; unmatched junction nucleotides: 13. Per the germline V gene, CDR1 is SGHTA and CDR2 is FQGNSA. The CDR3 is CASSLLRLAEKDTQYF. The CDR3 nucleotides read TGTGCCAGCAGCCTCTTAAGACTAGCTGAGAAAGATACGCAGTATTTT.

This clonotype has a count of ten or more. The chain has TRBV19 and TRBJ2-3; D possibly uses TRBD1 or TRBD2 (5 bases each). V was shortened by 5 bases and J by 2 bases, with 8 bases between the two germline ends. Germline CDR1 and CDR2: LNHDA and SQIVND (reference sequence). The CDR3 consists of 13 residues. The CDR3 DNA reads as TGTGCCAGTAGTGGGGACGCCACAGATACGCAGTATTTT. Protein sequence: CASSGDATDTQYF. The full variable domain, with the rest looked up from reference TRBV19 and TRBJ2-3, is DGGITQSPKYLFRKEGQNVTLSCEQNLNHDAMYWYRQDPGQGLRLIYYSQIVNDFQKGDIAEGYSVSREKKESFPLTVTSAQKNPTAFYLCASSGDATDTQYFGPGTRLTVL.

This clonotype was found many times. This chain connects TRBV14 to TRBJ1-2; TRBD1 matches at 7 bases. Losses at the gene ends were 5 bases for V and 6 bases for J; bases not matched to a gene: 6. This CDR3 has 13 amino acids. CDR1 SGHDN and CDR2 FVKESK come from the germline V gene. CDR3 nucleotide sequence: TGTGCCAGCAGCTCCGGGACAGAAGATGGCTACACCTTC. Its protein is CASSSGTEDGYTF.